A single sample gave rise to the 27 T cell receptor beta chains below, sequenced in a study of OX40 agonist ivuxolimab in advanced cancers. The assay was immunoSEQ multiplex PCR, and TCRdb's table has in-frame clones only and misses some. The table has 79,000 or so clones, 65% to 90% seen once. Source: CD4+ or CD8+ T cells sorted from blood, taken in a trial of the OX40 agonist ivuxolimab. The receptors stem from an adult with an advanced solid tumor such as melanoma, head and neck, liver or kidney cancer.

The genes are TRBV6-5 and TRBJ2-7, with 8 nucleotides matching TRBD2. CDR1 and CDR2 from the germline V gene are MNHEY and SVGAGI. The junction had 7 bases not matched to a gene; V was cut back by 5 bases and J by 4 bases. This CDR3 is built from 14 residues. CDR3 in DNA: TGTGCCAGCAGTCTGGGGAAGCGGGGGTACGAGCAGTACTTC. Its translation is CASSLGKRGYEQYF.

The chain joins TRBV29-1 to TRBJ2-7; the match to TRBD1 covers 7 bases. Trimming at V came to 4 bases and at J to 4 bases, leaving 10 bases not matched to a gene. From germline, CDR1 is SQVTM and CDR2 ANQGSEA. CDR3 length: 14 residues. The DNA for the CDR3 is TGCAGCGTTGGATTCGTGGACAGGCCGTACGAGCAGTACTTC. Translating it yields CSVGFVDRPYEQYF.

The rearrangement uses TRBV7-9 and TRBJ2-1, with D possibly being TRBD1 or TRBD2 (5 bases each). CDR1 is SEHNR, CDR2 FQNEAQ, per germline (reference sequence). The CDR3 extends over 15 amino acids. Between the trimmed V and J ends, which lost 0 bases and 6 bases, there was a span of 12 bases. Written as DNA, the CDR3 is TGTGCCAGCAGCTTAGCCGAGACCGGGACCAATGAGCAGTTCTTC. This gives the protein CASSLAETGTNEQFF.

The chain recombines TRBV11-2 with TRBJ2-1; D gene unclear. This CDR3 is built from 17 residues. Germline V gives CDR1 SGHAT, CDR2 FQNNGV. The V end was cut by 5 bases, the J end by 0 bases, with 17 bases between. This chain's CDR3 is CASSPADVVSSYNEQFF. In DNA, the CDR3 is TGTGCCAGCAGCCCAGCAGACGTGGTAAGCTCCTACAATGAGCAGTTCTTC.

The chain recombines TRBV4-1 with TRBJ1-1, with a possible D match to TRBD1 (5 bases). V gave up 5 bases and J gave up 12 bases, with 19 bases separating them. The CDR3 loop spans 13 amino acids. Germline CDR1 reads MGHRA; CDR2 reads YSYEKL. The CDR3 DNA is TGCGCCAGCAGCGGGTGGATGGGGGACGGAACTTTCTTT. It codes for CASSGWMGDGTFF.

This clone has just one count. The chain links TRBV2 to TRBJ1-6, with D maybe TRBD1 (5 bases). V was clipped by 5 bases and J by 3 bases, with 11 bases between them. Germline-derived CDR1 and CDR2 are SNHLY and FYNNEI. The CDR3 sequence is 15 residues long. CDR3 nucleotides: TGTGCCAGCAGTTTCAGGGAGAACTATAATTCACCCCTCCACTTT. It translates to CASSFRENYNSPLHF.

This clone was seen a few times. The genes are TRBV4-2 and TRBJ1-5; D remains ambiguous. V shed 1 base and J shed 5 bases, with 15 bases lying between them. The CDR3 loop spans 16 amino acids. Germline CDR1 reads LGHNA; CDR2 reads YNFKEQ. CDR3 region: CASSQVLLAADQPQHF. The CDR3 DNA sequence: TGTGCCAGCAGCCAAGTACTCCTGGCCGCGGATCAGCCCCAGCATTTT.

The rearrangement uses TRBV4-2 and TRBJ1-1; D gene ambiguous. The CDR3 extends over 15 amino acids. V was clipped by 0 bases and J by 6 bases, with 14 bases between them. Germline V CDR1 and CDR2: LGHNA, YNFKEQ. The CDR3 spells CASSQDLVSGPEAFF. Here the CDR3 DNA reads TGTGCCAGCAGCCAAGATCTTGTTTCCGGGCCTGAAGCTTTCTTT.

The chain has TRBV29-1 and TRBJ1-1; TRBD1 matches 10 bases. CDR3 length: 14 amino acids. CDR1 SQVTM and CDR2 ANQGSEA come from the germline V gene. J was trimmed by 2 bases and V by 8 bases; bases with no gene match: 8. The chain's CDR3 is CSIRQGAFNTEAFF. DNA of the CDR3: TGCAGCATCAGACAGGGGGCCTTTAACACTGAAGCTTTCTTT.

Here the CDR3 reads CASSSQNNSPLHF. The CDR3 region has the DNA TGTGCCAGCTCATCACAGAATAATTCACCCCTCCACTTT. The genes are TRBV18 and TRBJ1-6; D uncertain. V shed 5 bases and J shed 5 bases, with 7 bases lying between them. Looked up from germline, CDR1 is KGHSH and CDR2 is LQKENI. The CDR3 sequence is 13 residues long.

The chain combines TRBV2 with TRBJ2-5; weak D call: TRBD2 (6 bases). Germline V lookup: CDR1 SNHLY, CDR2 FYNNEI. V was trimmed by 3 bases and J by 7 bases, leaving 6 bases between them. The CDR3 contains 11 residues. The CDR3 region has the DNA TGTGCCAGCAGTGAGGGGGGGACCCAGTACTTC. Protein product: CASSEGGTQYF.

The rearrangement joins TRBV6-1 to TRBJ2-1, with TRBD1 as a possible D gene (6 bases). V gave up 6 bases and J gave up 1 base, with 13 bases separating them. The CDR3 covers 15 residues. Looked up from germline, CDR1 is MNHNS and CDR2 is SASEGT. Written as DNA, the CDR3 is TGTGCCAGCAGGCAACAGGGCCGGTCCTACAATGAGCAGTTCTTC. Its translation is CASRQQGRSYNEQFF.

This chain links TRBV11-3 with TRBJ2-5, with D tentatively TRBD2 (6 bases). The CDR3 covers 13 residues. Germline values: CDR1 SGHNT, CDR2 YENEEA. V was pared by 3 bases and J by 3 bases, with 8 bases between. CDR3 nucleotides: TGTGCCAGCAGCTTCGGAGGGAAAGAGACCCAGTACTTC. This translates into CASSFGGKETQYF.

The V gene is TRBV6-6, the J gene TRBJ2-3; the D is unclear. With 0 bases removed from V and 6 bases from J, the gap between germline ends came to 7 bases. Germline CDR1 is MNHNY and CDR2 is SVGAGI (reference sequence). This CDR3 has 13 residues. The CDR3 DNA sequence: TGTGCCAGCAGTTACTCGTCTGGGGATACGCAGTATTTT. It encodes CASSYSSGDTQYF.

The genes are TRBV7-9 and TRBJ1-4, with D unresolved. Deletions cut 5 bases from V and 4 bases from J, with 17 bases between. The CDR3 sequence is 16 residues long. Germline V gene data show CDR1 as SEHNR and CDR2 as FQNEAQ (reference sequence). CDR3 sequence: CASSGDTRVDNEKLFF. The CDR3 region has the DNA TGTGCCAGCAGCGGAGACACCCGTGTCGATAATGAAAAACTGTTTTTT.

V and J are TRBV7-2 and TRBJ1-6; weak D call: TRBD1 (5 bases). Germline-derived CDR1 and CDR2 are SGHTA and FQGNSA. V was shortened by 1 base and J by 8 bases, with 15 bases between the two germline ends. This CDR3 comprises 16 residues. The DNA of the CDR3 is TGTGCCAGCAGCTTAGGGGGGAGGGGATGGCATTCACCCCTCCACTTT. It codes for CASSLGGRGWHSPLHF.

The chain recombines TRBV7-3 with TRBJ1-3, with 8 nucleotides matching TRBD1. Germline values: CDR1 SGHTA, CDR2 FQGTGA. The length of the CDR3 is 15 residues. V shed 6 bases and J 4 bases; nucleotides not matched to a gene: 8. The CDR3 reads CASRMDREKGNTIYF. CDR3 DNA: TGTGCCAGCAGGATGGACAGGGAGAAGGGAAACACCATATATTTT.

V and J are TRBV29-1 and TRBJ1-2, with D possibly matching TRBD1 (5 bases). The germline CDR1 and CDR2 sequences are SQVTM and ANQGSEA. V shed 6 bases and J shed 5 bases, with 19 bases lying between them. The CDR3 runs to 14 residues. In DNA, the CDR3 is TGCAGCGTCCAAAGGGGTGGGGAATGGTATGGCTACACCTTC. Its protein is CSVQRGGEWYGYTF.

The rearrangement uses TRBV5-1 and TRBJ2-3; the match to TRBD2 covers 13 bases. Unmatched junction bases numbered 7, after V lost 3 bases and J lost 0 bases. CDR3 length: 18 amino acids. Germline CDR1 is SGHRS and CDR2 is YFSETQ. The CDR3 here is CASSWGTSGATSTDTQYF. CDR3 DNA: TGCGCCAGCAGCTGGGGGACTAGCGGGGCGACTAGCACAGATACGCAGTATTTT.

This clone appeared a few times. V is TRBV23-1 and J is TRBJ1-6; 9 nucleotides agree with TRBD1. TRBV23-1 is placed among ORFs of uncertain function. The CDR3 totals 16 residues. Trimming at V came to 3 bases and at J to 14 bases, leaving 14 bases not matched to a gene. DNA for the CDR3: TGCGCCAGCAGTCACCTAGGTCCCGGGACAGGGTTCGCCCTCCACTTT. Its translation is CASSHLGPGTGFALHF.

This clone has just a few counts. The V gene is TRBV7-9, the J gene TRBJ2-5; the match to TRBD2 covers 12 bases. This CDR3 region has 17 residues. J was trimmed by 1 base and V by 5 bases; bases with no gene match: 8. Germline V lookup: CDR1 SEHNR, CDR2 FQNEAQ (reference sequence). Here the CDR3 reads CASSPPSGGASQETQYF. The CDR3, as DNA: TGTGCCAGCAGCCCTCCTAGCGGGGGGGCCAGCCAAGAGACCCAGTACTTC.

This chain joins TRBV18 and TRBJ1-1, with unresolved D. The CDR3 covers 14 residues. Germline V gives CDR1 KGHSH, CDR2 LQKENI. The V and J ends lost 2 bases and 0 bases respectively, with 7 bases between them. In DNA, the CDR3 is TGTGCCAGCTCACCAGGCCACATGAACACTGAAGCTTTCTTT. Translated, it gives CASSPGHMNTEAFF.

CDR3 sequence reads: CASSLDRVNSPLHF. The DNA for the CDR3 is TGTGCCAGCAGCTTGGACAGGGTAAATTCACCCCTCCACTTT. The gene calls are TRBV5-4 and TRBJ1-6, with a weak D call TRBD1 (6 bases). Looked up from germline, CDR1 is SGHNT and CDR2 is YYREEE (reference sequence). Between the trimmed V and J ends, which lost 0 bases and 7 bases, there was a span of 8 bases. The CDR3 consists of 14 residues.

V usage is TRBV6-5 and J usage is TRBJ2-3; 7 bases map to TRBD1. This CDR3 contains 15 residues. The V segment lost 6 bases and the J segment 1 base; nucleotides outside the gene matches: 7. CDR1 and CDR2 from the germline V gene are MNHEY and SVGAGI. CDR3 in DNA: TGTGCCAGCAGGCCACAGGGGCTCGGCACAGATACGCAGTATTTT. Its protein is CASRPQGLGTDTQYF.

The count of this clone is one. V and J are TRBV9 and TRBJ1-2; D gene uncertain. Per germline, CDR1 SGDLS and CDR2 YYNGEE. V was pared by 0 bases and J by 0 bases, with 9 bases between. The CDR3 runs 15 residues. The CDR3 sequence: CASSVAPGTNYGYTF. In DNA, the CDR3 is TGTGCCAGCAGCGTAGCCCCAGGAACTAACTATGGCTACACCTTC.

J is TRBJ1-3 and V is TRBV7-2; TRBD1 might be the D (6 bases). Trimming cost V 5 bases and J 4 bases, with 9 bases left between them. The germline V gene encodes CDR1 SGHTA and CDR2 FQGNSA. The CDR3 has 13 amino acids. The CDR3 region has the DNA TGTGCCAGCAGCGGGGGACACGGAAACACCATATATTTT. Amino acid sequence: CASSGGHGNTIYF.

V is TRBV27 and J is TRBJ2-7; 8 bases are a match to TRBD1. V lost 6 bases and J lost 4; bases outside the gene matches: 2. The CDR3 extends over 12 amino acids. CDR1 MNHEY and CDR2 SMNVEV come from the germline V gene (reference sequence). CDR3 sequence reads: CASRTGEYEQYF. The CDR3 bases are TGTGCCAGCAGGACAGGGGAATACGAGCAGTACTTC.